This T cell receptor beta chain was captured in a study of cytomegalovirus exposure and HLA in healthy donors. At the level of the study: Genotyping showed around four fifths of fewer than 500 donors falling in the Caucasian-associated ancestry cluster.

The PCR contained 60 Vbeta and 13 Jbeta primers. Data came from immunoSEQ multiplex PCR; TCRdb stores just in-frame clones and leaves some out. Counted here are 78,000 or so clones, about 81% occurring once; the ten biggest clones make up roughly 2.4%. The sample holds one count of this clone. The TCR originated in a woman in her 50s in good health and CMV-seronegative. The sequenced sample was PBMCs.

In nucleotides, the CDR3 is TGTGCCAGCAAGGACAGGGGGCGGTTCGAGGAAAAACTGTTTTTT. It yields the protein CASKDRGRFEEKLFF. The chain couples TRBV2 to TRBJ1-4; TRBD1 agrees at 11 bases. The CDR3 has 15 residues. V shed 7 bases and J 8 bases; nucleotides not matched to a gene: 9. CDR1 is SNHLY, CDR2 FYNNEI, per germline.